Shown below are 24 T cell receptor beta chains from a single sample sequenced in a study of shared clonotypes between healthy human individuals. Sequencing was performed with immunoSEQ multiplex PCR; in TCRdb, only in-frame clones are kept and a portion is missing. The repertoire holds around 1.4 million clones, with about 98.5% as singletons. Sequencing was done on a sample of naive CD4+ T cells sorted from blood. As for subset: CD45RA+ positively selected. The receptors derive from a man aged 30 to 45 in good health.

The chain employs TRBV7-6 and TRBJ2-1; TRBD2 agrees at 12 bases. The CDR3 covers 15 residues. From germline, CDR1 is SGHVS and CDR2 FNYEAQ. Trimming cost V 10 bases and J 5 bases; bases outside gene matches: 9. CDR3 DNA: TGTGCCACCCGACTAGCGGGAGTTATCGACAATGAGCAGTTCTTC. This gives the protein CATRLAGVIDNEQFF.

The V call is TRBV29-1, the J call TRBJ2-1, with 8 bases identical to TRBD1. The J segment lost 4 bases and the V segment lost 8 bases, leaving 4 bases of the junction unmatched. This CDR3 spans 12 amino acids. In germline, CDR1 is SQVTM, CDR2 ANQGSEA. CDR3 in amino acids: CSLRTGYNEQFF. The CDR3 coding sequence is TGCAGCCTAAGGACAGGGTACAATGAGCAGTTCTTC.

The chain recombines TRBV27 with TRBJ1-5; the D gene is possibly TRBD1 (6 bases). The CDR3 covers 17 residues. V lost 5 bases to trimming and J lost 0 bases, with 17 bases between them. Germline lookup yields CDR1 MNHEY and CDR2 SMNVEV (reference sequence). The CDR3 protein is CASSPSRGTYSNQPQHF. DNA for the CDR3: TGTGCCAGCAGTCCCAGTCGCGGGACATATAGCAATCAGCCCCAGCATTTT.

Regarding this clone: This same CDR3 is encoded by further DNA sequences in the sample. The chain joins TRBV5-1 to TRBJ2-3, with D unclear. The V and J ends lost 0 bases and 4 bases respectively, with 6 bases between them. The CDR3 totals 13 residues. Germline values: CDR1 SGHRS, CDR2 YFSETQ. The CDR3 here is CASSLDPSDTQYF. DNA for the CDR3: TGCGCCAGCAGCTTGGATCCTTCAGATACGCAGTATTTT. Combining the CDR3 with reference TRBV5-1 and TRBJ2-3 gives the whole variable domain KAGVTQTPRYLIKTRGQQVTLSCSPISGHRSVSWYQQTPGQGLQFLFEYFSETQRNKGNFPGRFSGRQFSNSRSEMNVSTLELGDSALYLCASSLDPSDTQYFGPGTRLTVL.

This chain uses TRBV5-1 with TRBJ2-5; 7 bases are shared with TRBD2. Germline CDR1 is SGHRS and CDR2 is YFSETQ. There are 14 residues in the CDR3. The ends lost 2 bases at V and 3 bases at J; junction bases unmatched: 4. CDR3 amino acids: CASSFRAGEETQYF. In DNA, the CDR3 is TGCGCCAGCAGCTTTCGGGCGGGAGAAGAGACCCAGTACTTC.

This rearrangement joins TRBV7-8 to TRBJ1-4; no clear D. V dropped 11 bases and J dropped 0 bases, with 10 bases sitting between them. The CDR3 sequence is 13 residues long. Per the germline V gene, CDR1 is SGHVS and CDR2 is FQNEAQ. CDR3 nucleotide sequence: TGTGCCGCCAAGTACTCAACTAATGAAAAACTGTTTTTT. Translation: CAAKYSTNEKLFF.

The chain carries TRBV18 and TRBJ2-2; weak D call: TRBD2 (6 bases). The CDR3 has 16 residues. V lost 1 base and J lost 4, with 13 bases in between. Germline V gene data show CDR1 as KGHSH and CDR2 as LQKENI. The CDR3 region has the DNA TGTGCCAGCTCACCACGAAGCGGGCGTTCCACCGGGGAGCTGTTTTTT. This gives the protein CASSPRSGRSTGELFF.

This rearrangement joins TRBV30 to TRBJ2-7; D not certain. The CDR3 totals 13 residues. Germline lookup yields CDR1 GTSNPN and CDR2 SVGIG (reference sequence). Deletions cut 0 bases from V and 7 bases from J, with 13 bases between. This chain's CDR3 is CAWSVTLLWEQYF. CDR3 DNA sequence: TGTGCCTGGAGTGTTACCCTCCTTTGGGAGCAGTACTTC.

The CDR3 coding sequence is TGTGCCAGCAGCGTGACTAGCAACACAGATACGCAGTATTTT. Translation gives CASSVTSNTDTQYF. This chain connects TRBV9 to TRBJ2-3; 7 bases match TRBD2. Germline CDR1 SGDLS, CDR2 YYNGEE. The V segment lost 2 bases and the J segment 2 bases; nucleotides outside the gene matches: 2. The CDR3 contains 14 residues.

This chain uses TRBV4-1 with TRBJ2-1; D is unresolved. Between the trimmed V and J ends, which lost 1 base and 6 bases, there was a span of 7 bases. This CDR3 spans 13 amino acids. Germline V gene sequence: CDR1 MGHRA, CDR2 YSYEKL. CDR3 sequence (DNA): TGCGCCAGCAGCCAAGGACCCAGCAATGAGCAGTTCTTC. This translates into CASSQGPSNEQFF.

The genes are TRBV27 and TRBJ2-7; D is unclear. Germline V gene lookup returns CDR1 MNHEY and CDR2 SMNVEV (reference sequence). The CDR3 extends over 13 amino acids. V was cut by 1 base and J by 3 bases, with 7 bases left in between. Here the CDR3 DNA reads TGTGCCAGCAGTTTATTGAAGGGCTACGAGCAGTACTTC. Translation: CASSLLKGYEQYF.

This chain uses TRBV14 with TRBJ1-3, with no clear D. With 5 bases removed from V and 0 bases from J, the gap between germline ends came to 8 bases. The CDR3 sequence is 14 residues long. Germline CDR1 SGHDN, CDR2 FVKESK. In DNA, the CDR3 is TGTGCCAGCAGCAGGGTCCTCTCTGGAAACACCATATATTTT. This encodes CASSRVLSGNTIYF.

The chain links TRBV9 to TRBJ1-2, with 8 bases fitting TRBD1. V shed 4 bases, J shed 5 bases, and the junction held 7 bases outside the gene matches. The CDR3 contains 14 residues. Per germline, CDR1 SGDLS and CDR2 YYNGEE. The CDR3, as DNA: TGTGCCAGCAGCCCCGGACAGGGCTCTTATGGCTACACCTTC. This sequence encodes CASSPGQGSYGYTF.

V gene TRBV19 combines with J gene TRBJ1-3; D is unclear. This CDR3 contains 14 residues. Trimming left V 7 bases short and J 4 bases short, with 14 bases between. CDR1 and CDR2 from the germline V gene are LNHDA and SQIVND (reference sequence). The CDR3 here is CASIDTTVGNTIYF. In DNA form, the CDR3 reads TGTGCCAGTATCGATACAACAGTGGGAAACACCATATATTTT.

This sequence joins TRBV11-3 and TRBJ2-1; 9 bases line up with TRBD2. The junction had 5 bases not matched to a gene; V was cut back by 0 bases and J by 5 bases. This CDR3 comprises 16 residues. Germline values: CDR1 SGHNT, CDR2 YENEEA. CDR3 DNA sequence: TGTGCCAGCAGCTTAGAGACTAGCGGATACAACAATGAGCAGTTCTTC. It translates to CASSLETSGYNNEQFF.

The chain recombines TRBV5-1 with TRBJ1-1; TRBD1 agrees at 7 bases. Germline V lookup: CDR1 SGHRS, CDR2 YFSETQ. J lost 1 base, V lost 4 bases, and 7 bases had no gene match. This CDR3 region has 15 residues. The CDR3 loop is CASSNYRGTNTEAFF. CDR3 coding DNA: TGCGCCAGCAGCAATTACAGGGGAACGAACACTGAAGCTTTCTTT.

The genes are TRBV13 and TRBJ2-7, with TRBD2 identical over 14 bases. Germline values: CDR1 PRHDT, CDR2 FYEKMQ (reference sequence). CDR3 size: 17 residues. The junction had 4 bases not matched to a gene; V was cut back by 0 bases and J by 3 bases. CDR3 sequence (DNA): TGTGCCAGCAGCTTAGGGGGACTAGCGGGAGTCGGCTACGAGCAGTACTTC. Translating gives CASSLGGLAGVGYEQYF.

The V call is TRBV6-6, the J call TRBJ1-1; possibly TRBD1 for D (5 bases). CDR1 is MNHNY and CDR2 is SVGAGI in the germline V gene (reference sequence). V dropped 5 bases and J dropped 3 bases, with 16 bases sitting between them. The CDR3 has 15 amino acids. The CDR3 loop is CASSPNSGAYTEAFF. For the CDR3, the DNA is TGTGCCAGCAGTCCAAACTCCGGGGCATACACTGAAGCTTTCTTT.

The chain employs TRBV4-1 and TRBJ2-1; D ambiguous. Germline CDR1 reads MGHRA; CDR2 reads YSYEKL. The CDR3 sequence is 15 residues long. Trimming shortened V by 0 bases and J by 8 bases, and 14 bases separated the two germline ends. CDR3: CASSQEGTPRDEQFF. CDR3 in DNA: TGCGCCAGCAGCCAAGAGGGTACCCCTAGGGATGAGCAGTTCTTC.

The V call is TRBV4-3, the J call TRBJ2-3; D gene ambiguous. CDR1 is LGHNA and CDR2 is YSLEER in the germline V gene. This CDR3 is built from 14 residues. The V and J ends lost 1 base and 2 bases respectively, with 7 bases between them. The CDR3 region has the DNA TGCGCCAGCAGCCAAGTACCCCACACAGATACGCAGTATTTT. Its translation is CASSQVPHTDTQYF.

The count of this clone is one. This rearrangement joins TRBV7-8 to TRBJ1-1; perhaps TRBD1 as D (5 bases). Germline CDR1 and CDR2: SGHVS and FQNEAQ. V lost 3 bases, J lost 0 bases, and 8 bases lay in between. This CDR3 is 14 amino acids long. The CDR3 protein is CASSLTEMNTEAFF. DNA for the CDR3: TGTGCCAGCAGCTTGACAGAGATGAACACTGAAGCTTTCTTT.

This clone was seen once. The rearrangement joins TRBV4-1 to TRBJ2-5; possibly TRBD1 for D (6 bases). Looked up from germline, CDR1 is MGHRA and CDR2 is YSYEKL. The V and J ends lost 2 bases and 1 base respectively, with 14 bases between them. This CDR3 is 16 amino acids long. In DNA form, the CDR3 reads TGCGCCAGCAGCCAATTTGGGACACTGGCCCAAGAGACCCAGTACTTC. Translating gives CASSQFGTLAQETQYF.

CDR3 DNA sequence: TGTGCCAGCAGCTTTCGGCAGTCCTACAATGAGCAGTTCTTC. It codes for CASSFRQSYNEQFF. The rearrangement links TRBV7-9 to TRBJ2-1; D gene ambiguous. Germline loops: CDR1 SEHNR, CDR2 FQNEAQ (reference sequence). This CDR3 spans 14 amino acids. Trimming took off 3 bases at V and 1 base at J, with 7 bases between the two ends.

CDR3 residues: CASSQFLANVLTF. CDR3 sequence (DNA): TGTGCCAGCAGCCAATTCTTGGCCAACGTCCTGACTTTC. The chain combines TRBV14 with TRBJ2-6, with D uncertain. There are 13 residues in the CDR3. With 2 bases removed from V and 6 bases from J, the gap between germline ends came to 5 bases. CDR1 is SGHDN and CDR2 is FVKESK in the germline V gene.